This TCR beta chain emerged from a study of blood T cell repertoires in COVID-19 (TCRdb year 2020). As for the study more broadly: Samples from collaborators originated in the United States, Italy and Spain and spanned both the acute and convalescent phases of COVID-19. The material from the prospective study consisted of cDNA or gDNA derived from T cells, B-cell-depleted T cells, or PBMCs. Subjects who had been exposed to COVID-19, were actively infected with it, or had recovered from it provided the deeply sampled blood TCRbeta repertoires that made up the dataset. The repertoires were made available in a free public database intended to serve as a resource for research on the immune response to SARS-CoV-2. Samples came from the ongoing ImmuneRACE study (first 160 participants) plus 1,254 subjects from 6 global collaborators. The sample metadata nearly always contained a de-identified subject ID, COVID-19 status, age in years and sex. Where HLA class I and class II types were available, the types were taken from metadata supplied by the sample provider, not from assay-based typing. Summary of the overall study and its limitations: The quantity of clinical and demographic metadata differed by source and by participant and was supplied without curation.

As to this clone: The antigen it binds to is not known. Per-base qualities were not stored, and no clone one base away is much larger.

Whole blood was collected in K2EDTA tubes by collaborating institutions according to the institutions' own protocols. For TCRbeta analysis, collaborators shipped samples as frozen whole blood, isolated PBMCs, or DNA extracted from either of those sample types. TCRbeta CDR3 regions were amplified from genomic DNA using the immunoSEQ Assay, a bias-controlled multiplex PCR. From the authors' description of their analysis: The number of nucleated cells in each sample was estimated by amplification of reference gene primers within the assay. Sequence reads were collapsed and filtered to measure the absolute abundance of every unique TCRbeta CDR3 rearrangement. For each sample, productive Simpson clonality was calculated as the square root of Simpson's diversity index across productive rearrangements. This is the immuneACCESS table as TCRdb keeps it, with only in-frame sequences that have V and J called. A part of the clones is gone; compared with another copy, unresolved V genes explain less than half, and the rest is unexplained. V and J calls plus clone size are reproduced from that table; the DNA served to infer D and trimming. The sample has tens of thousands of clones on record, around 88% of them singletons. The top ten clonotypes cover about 4.3% of the sample.

The TCR sequence derives from a man in his 60s with acute or convalescent COVID-19. The source material was peripheral blood.

This receptor carries the CDR3 CASRLQGRETQYF. The DNA is as follows: TGTGCCAGCAGACTACAGGGGAGAGAGACCCAGTACTTC. The rearrangement combines TRBV12-3 or TRBV12-4 with TRBJ2-5, with TRBD1 matching 7 junction bases. The CDR3, cysteine through phenylalanine, is 13 amino acids long. Of the read, only the CDR3 DNA is kept; its 39 bases are in frame from base 1. For this chain, trimming is 6 bases at the V end and 4 bases at the J end, and the number of junction bases without a gene match is 5.